The next 23 T cell receptor beta chains were all read from a single sample in a study of response to subunit inactivated influenza vaccine. From the RT-PCR reads, TCRdb called clonotypes with MiXCR, one entry per CDR3 protein. Of 800,000 to 1,000,000 distinct CDR3 sequences in the sample, roughly 20% were seen once. The sample was PBMCs from blood, taken more than 4 days after vaccination. Receptor source: a man aged 45-60 years who received an inactivated influenza vaccine.

This clonotype has more than one count but fewer than ten. The V call is TRBV5-5, the J call TRBJ2-7; possibly TRBD1 for D (6 bases). The V and J ends lost 0 bases and 3 bases respectively, with 13 bases between them. Germline V CDR1 and CDR2: SGHKS, YYEKEE (reference sequence). The CDR3 loop spans 15 amino acids. The CDR3 DNA follows: TGTGCCAGCAGCTTGGGTCAGGGGCCGTACTACGAGCAGTACTTC. This translates into CASSLGQGPYYEQYF.

In its sample, this clonotype was seen a few times. The chain uses TRBV18 and TRBJ1-1; tentative D call: TRBD1 (5 bases). Germline values: CDR1 KGHSH, CDR2 LQKENI. The CDR3 contains 12 residues. With 3 bases removed from V and 8 bases from J, the gap between germline ends came to 10 bases. The CDR3 spells CASSPFKGEAFF. In DNA, the CDR3 is TGTGCCAGCTCACCTTTCAAGGGGGAAGCTTTCTTT.

This clonotype was counted many times. V gene TRBV20-1 combines with J gene TRBJ1-6, with a weak D call TRBD1 (5 bases). Trimming pared 0 bases from V and 5 bases from J, leaving 11 bases between. This CDR3 comprises 15 residues. Looked up from germline, CDR1 is DFQATT and CDR2 is SNEGSKA (reference sequence). The CDR3 DNA reads TGCAGTGCTAGAGATGGGGCGGCAGATAATTCACCCCTCCACTTT. It specifies CSARDGAADNSPLHF.

This clonotype appeared a few times. J is TRBJ2-3 and V is TRBV20-1, with TRBD2 as a possible D gene (5 bases). Trimming removed 0 bases at V and 0 bases at J, with 7 bases between. Germline V CDR1 and CDR2: DFQATT, SNEGSKA (reference sequence). This CDR3 region has 14 residues. The CDR3 here is CSAREGASTDTQYF. The CDR3 nucleotides are TGCAGTGCTAGAGAGGGAGCGAGCACAGATACGCAGTATTTT.

Only a few counts were recorded for this clonotype. V is TRBV20-1 and J is TRBJ2-3, with D unclear. The CDR3 loop spans 14 amino acids. Germline assignment: CDR1 DFQATT and CDR2 SNEGSKA (reference sequence). V lost 1 base, J lost 0 bases, and 8 bases lay in between. This chain's CDR3 is CSARVDTSTDTQYF. The CDR3 DNA is TGCAGTGCTAGAGTGGATACCAGCACAGATACGCAGTATTTT.

This clonotype was seen many times. This chain connects TRBV4-3 to TRBJ1-6; a possible D gene is TRBD1 (6 bases). V was shortened by 1 base and J by 11 bases, with 12 bases between the two germline ends. Germline lookup yields CDR1 LGHNA and CDR2 YSLEER. The CDR3 spans 14 residues. CDR3 sequence reads: CASSQARGSAPLHF. CDR3 coding DNA: TGCGCCAGCAGCCAAGCCAGGGGCAGTGCACCCCTCCACTTT.

This rearrangement joins TRBV20-1 to TRBJ2-7; 7 nucleotides agree with TRBD2. This CDR3 has 13 residues. The germline gives CDR1 DFQATT, CDR2 SNEGSKA (reference sequence). The V and J ends lost 6 bases and 2 bases, in that order; junction bases with no gene match: 7. The CDR3 loop is CSADRDYTYEQYF. The CDR3 DNA reads TGCAGTGCCGACCGGGACTACACCTACGAGCAGTACTTC.

The chain links TRBV4-1 to TRBJ2-1, with TRBD1 matching over 8 bases. This CDR3 is built from 16 residues. Looked up from germline, CDR1 is MGHRA and CDR2 is YSYEKL. The V segment lost 6 bases and the J segment 5 bases; nucleotides outside the gene matches: 12. Written as DNA, the CDR3 is TGCGCCAGCAGACAAATCGGGACAGGCCAGGACAATGAGCAGTTCTTC. Translated, it gives CASRQIGTGQDNEQFF.

This clonotype was counted only a few times. The CDR3 coding sequence is TGTGCCAGCAGGTCACTCTTACGGACTGCCTCCTACGAGCAGTACTTC. It specifies CASRSLLRTASYEQYF. This rearrangement joins TRBV7-8 to TRBJ2-7, with D possibly being TRBD2 (5 bases). CDR1 is SGHVS and CDR2 is FQNEAQ in the germline V gene. The length of the CDR3 is 16 residues. V was clipped by 6 bases and J by 0 bases, with 18 bases between them.

The rearrangement links TRBV4-1 to TRBJ2-5, with no clear D. V gave up 4 bases and J gave up 1 base, with 10 bases separating them. The CDR3 is 14 amino acids. Germline V lookup: CDR1 MGHRA, CDR2 YSYEKL. For the CDR3, the DNA is TGCGCCAGCAGCCCCCAAGATCTCCAAGAGACCCAGTACTTC. It translates to CASSPQDLQETQYF.

This chain links TRBV18 with TRBJ1-4; D unclear. V dropped 2 bases and J dropped 7 bases, with 8 bases sitting between them. The CDR3 contains 13 residues. Germline values: CDR1 KGHSH, CDR2 LQKENI. DNA of the CDR3: TGTGCCAGCTCACCAGGGATGAGTGAAAAACTGTTTTTT. Encoded protein: CASSPGMSEKLFF.

The chain has TRBV7-2 and TRBJ1-1, with D perhaps TRBD1 (5 bases). V lost 4 bases to trimming and J lost 0 bases, with 12 bases between them. Germline assignment: CDR1 SGHTA and CDR2 FQGNSA. The CDR3 runs to 15 residues. This chain's CDR3 is CASSYRQHMNTEAFF. CDR3 coding DNA: TGTGCCAGCAGCTACAGACAGCACATGAACACTGAAGCTTTCTTT. Full variable domain (outside the CDR3, taken from reference TRBV7-2 and TRBJ1-1): GAGVSQSPSNKVTEKGKDVELRCDPISGHTALYWYRQSLGQGLEFLIYFQGNSAPDKSGLPSDRFSAERTGGSVSTLTIQRTQQEDSAVYLCASSYRQHMNTEAFFGQGTRLTVV.

The chain recombines TRBV12-3 or TRBV12-4 with TRBJ1-4, with D perhaps TRBD1 (5 bases). V lost 6 bases and J lost 4, with 15 bases in between. This CDR3 spans 15 amino acids. CDR3 amino acids: CASSPLGGFNEKLFF. In DNA form, the CDR3 reads TGTGCCAGCAGCCCTCTCGGGGGGTTTAATGAAAAACTGTTTTTT.

This chain uses TRBV20-1 with TRBJ2-1, with 13 bases fitting TRBD2. V was pared by 5 bases and J by 5 bases, with 12 bases of the junction left unmatched. The length of the CDR3 is 17 residues. Germline-derived CDR1 and CDR2 are DFQATT and SNEGSKA (reference sequence). CDR3 nucleotide sequence: TGCAGTGCTCGTCCCGGGACTAGCGGGACTCCCGACAATGAGCAGTTCTTC. This encodes CSARPGTSGTPDNEQFF.

This clonotype was counted between two and nine times. This CDR3 is CASSQDPVGGGEETQYF. The CDR3 nucleotides are TGCGCCAGCAGCCAAGATCCAGTGGGGGGGGGCGAAGAGACCCAGTACTTC. The gene calls are TRBV4-1 and TRBJ2-5; tentative D call: TRBD2 (7 bases). The germline CDR1 and CDR2 sequences are MGHRA and YSYEKL. Trimming pared 0 bases from V and 3 bases from J, leaving 17 bases between. CDR3 length: 17 residues.

The chain links TRBV6-5 to TRBJ2-7, with 12 nucleotides matching TRBD2. The V and J ends lost 0 bases and 6 bases, in that order; junction bases with no gene match: 6. Germline assignment: CDR1 MNHEY and CDR2 SVGAGI. The CDR3 consists of 16 residues. The CDR3 protein is CASSYSLAGGPGEQYF. The CDR3, as DNA: TGTGCCAGCAGTTACTCGCTAGCGGGAGGGCCGGGCGAGCAGTACTTC.

The chain employs TRBV5-1 and TRBJ2-1; D is ambiguous. The CDR3 has 13 amino acids. In germline, CDR1 is SGHRS, CDR2 YFSETQ. The V end was cut by 4 bases, the J end by 3 bases, with 8 bases between. The CDR3 here is CASSIYVYNEQFF. The CDR3 DNA follows: TGCGCCAGCAGCATTTACGTCTACAATGAGCAGTTCTTC.

This clonotype was seen only a few times. This chain joins TRBV15 and TRBJ2-2, with 11 bases that match TRBD2. After removal of 1 base from V and 6 bases from J, the junction contained 4 bases not matched to a gene. This CDR3 has 16 residues. CDR1 and CDR2 from the germline V gene are LNHNV and YYDKDF (reference sequence). The CDR3 DNA is TGTGCCACCAGCAGAGGGAAACTAGCGGGAGCCGGGGAGCTGTTTTTT. Protein: CATSRGKLAGAGELFF.

The chain joins TRBV12-3 or TRBV12-4 to TRBJ2-7; TRBD1 or TRBD2 may be the D gene (6 bases each). Trimming shortened V by 6 bases and J by 9 bases, and 15 bases separated the two germline ends. The CDR3 is made up of 12 amino acids. In nucleotides, the CDR3 is TGTGCCAGCAGCGATGGAGGGGGTGGGCAGTACTTC. Translation: CASSDGGGGQYF.

This clonotype occurred a few times. The V and J genes are TRBV12-3 or TRBV12-4 and TRBJ1-6; 7 positions agree with TRBD1. This CDR3 region has 14 residues. The V segment lost 6 bases and the J segment 5 bases; nucleotides outside the gene matches: 4. CDR3: CASRGGQNNSPLHF. CDR3 sequence (DNA): TGTGCCAGCAGGGGGGGACAGAATAATTCACCCCTCCACTTT.

This clonotype was seen a handful of times. This chain uses TRBV6-2 or TRBV6-3 with TRBJ2-7, with a tentative D call TRBD1 (5 bases). This CDR3 has 15 residues. Germline loops: CDR1 MNHEY, CDR2 SVGEGT. V lost 5 bases and J 6 bases, leaving 20 bases between the germline ends. CDR3 protein: CASSKLIGQGSEQYF. DNA for the CDR3: TGTGCCAGCAGTAAACTTATCGGCCAGGGTAGCGAGCAGTACTTC.

The gene calls are TRBV5-1 and TRBJ2-1; 13 positions agree with TRBD2. The CDR3 spans 16 residues. CDR1 and CDR2 from the germline V gene are SGHRS and YFSETQ. V shed 4 bases and J 13 bases; nucleotides not matched to a gene: 14. The chain's CDR3 is CASSVRLAGGPPVQFF. The CDR3 DNA sequence: TGCGCCAGCAGCGTCAGACTAGCGGGAGGCCCGCCCGTCCAGTTCTTC.

This clonotype was seen many times. This chain links TRBV5-1 with TRBJ1-1, with 7 bases fitting TRBD1. In germline, CDR1 is SGHRS, CDR2 YFSETQ. The ends lost 3 bases at V and 0 bases at J; junction bases unmatched: 8. The CDR3 spans 16 residues. The CDR3 reads CASSYGGQAMNTEAFF. For the CDR3, the DNA is TGCGCCAGCAGCTACGGCGGACAGGCCATGAACACTGAAGCTTTCTTT.